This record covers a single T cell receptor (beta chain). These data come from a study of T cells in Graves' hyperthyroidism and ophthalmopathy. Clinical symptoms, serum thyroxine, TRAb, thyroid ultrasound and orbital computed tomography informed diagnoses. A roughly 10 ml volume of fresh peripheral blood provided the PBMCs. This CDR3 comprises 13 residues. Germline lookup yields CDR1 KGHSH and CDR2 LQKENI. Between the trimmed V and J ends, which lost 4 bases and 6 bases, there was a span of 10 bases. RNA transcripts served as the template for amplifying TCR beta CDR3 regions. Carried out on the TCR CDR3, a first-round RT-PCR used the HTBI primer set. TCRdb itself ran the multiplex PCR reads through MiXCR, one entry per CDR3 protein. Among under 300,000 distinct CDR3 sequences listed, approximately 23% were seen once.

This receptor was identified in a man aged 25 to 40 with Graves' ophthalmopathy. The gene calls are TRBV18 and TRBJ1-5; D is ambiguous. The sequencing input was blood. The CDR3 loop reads CASSLSDTQPQHF. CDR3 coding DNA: TGTGCCAGCTCACTTTCCGACACTCAGCCCCAGCATTTT.